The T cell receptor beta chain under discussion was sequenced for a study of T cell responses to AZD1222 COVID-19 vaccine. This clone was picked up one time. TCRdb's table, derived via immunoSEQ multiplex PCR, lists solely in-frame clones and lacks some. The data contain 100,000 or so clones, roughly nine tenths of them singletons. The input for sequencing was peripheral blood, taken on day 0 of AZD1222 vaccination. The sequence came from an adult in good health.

This CDR3 is CASSEFVSENPGDTQYF. In DNA, the CDR3 is TGCGCCAGCAGTGAGTTCGTCTCCGAGAACCCGGGGGATACGCAGTATTTT. The chain joins TRBV10-1 to TRBJ2-3; D possibly corresponds to TRBD2 (5 bases). In germline, CDR1 is WNHNN, CDR2 SYGVQD (reference sequence). Trimming cost V 1 base and J 6 bases, with 20 bases left between them. The CDR3 is 17 residues long.